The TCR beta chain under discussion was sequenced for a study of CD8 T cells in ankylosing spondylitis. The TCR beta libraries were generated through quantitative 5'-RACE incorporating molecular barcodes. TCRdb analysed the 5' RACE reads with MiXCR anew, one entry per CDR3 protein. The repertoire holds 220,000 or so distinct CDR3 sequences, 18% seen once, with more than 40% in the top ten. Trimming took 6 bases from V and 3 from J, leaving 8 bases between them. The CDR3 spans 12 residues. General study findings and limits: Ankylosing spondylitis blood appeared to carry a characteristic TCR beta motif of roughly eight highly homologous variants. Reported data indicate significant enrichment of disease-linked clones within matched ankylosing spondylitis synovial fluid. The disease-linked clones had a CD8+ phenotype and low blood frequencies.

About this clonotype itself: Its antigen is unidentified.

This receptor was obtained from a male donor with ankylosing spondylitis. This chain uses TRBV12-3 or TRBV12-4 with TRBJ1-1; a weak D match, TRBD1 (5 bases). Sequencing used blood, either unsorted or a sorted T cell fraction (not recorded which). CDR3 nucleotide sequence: TGTGCCAGCAGAGGGGTGTACACTGAAGCTTTCTTT. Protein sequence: CASRGVYTEAFF.